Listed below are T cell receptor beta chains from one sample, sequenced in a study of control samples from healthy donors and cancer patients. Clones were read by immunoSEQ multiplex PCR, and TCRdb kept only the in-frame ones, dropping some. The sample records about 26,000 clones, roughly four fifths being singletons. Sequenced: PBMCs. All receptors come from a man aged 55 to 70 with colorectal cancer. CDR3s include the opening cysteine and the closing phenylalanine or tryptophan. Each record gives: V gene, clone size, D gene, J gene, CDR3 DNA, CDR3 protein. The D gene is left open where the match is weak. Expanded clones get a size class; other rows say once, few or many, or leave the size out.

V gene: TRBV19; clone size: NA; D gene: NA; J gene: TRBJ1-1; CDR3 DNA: TGTGCCAGTAGTATCAGGGAATTGAACACTGAAGCTTTCTTT; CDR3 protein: CASSIRELNTEAFF
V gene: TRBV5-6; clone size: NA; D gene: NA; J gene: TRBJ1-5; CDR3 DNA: TGTGCCAGCAGCTTCTTTCCCCCAGGGCAGCCCCAGCATTTT; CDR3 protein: CASSFFPPGQPQHF
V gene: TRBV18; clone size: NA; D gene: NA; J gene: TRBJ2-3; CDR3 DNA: TGTGCCAGCTCACCATCGGGAGACAGCACAGATACGCAGTATTTT; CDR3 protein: CASSPSGDSTDTQYF
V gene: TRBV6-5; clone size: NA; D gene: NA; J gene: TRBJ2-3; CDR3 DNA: TGTGCCAGCTGGGTCAGATCCACAGATACGCAGTATTTT; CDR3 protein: CASWVRSTDTQYF
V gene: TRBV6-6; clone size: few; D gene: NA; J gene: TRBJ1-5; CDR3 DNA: TGTGCCAGCAGCCAGTGGGGCAATCAGCCCCAGCATTTT; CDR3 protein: CASSQWGNQPQHF
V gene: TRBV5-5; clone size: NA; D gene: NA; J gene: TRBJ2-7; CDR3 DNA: TGTGCCAGCAGCTTGGCCGGACAGACCTACGAGCAGTACTTC; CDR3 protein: CASSLAGQTYEQYF
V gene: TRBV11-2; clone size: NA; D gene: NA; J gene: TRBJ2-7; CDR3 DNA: TGTGCCAGCAGCTTAGATGGGGGGTACGAGCAGTACTTC; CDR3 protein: CASSLDGGYEQYF
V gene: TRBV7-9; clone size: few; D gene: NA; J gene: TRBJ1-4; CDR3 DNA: TGTGCCAGCAGCTTCGGCCACGCAACTAATGAAAAACTGTTTTTT; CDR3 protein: CASSFGHATNEKLFF
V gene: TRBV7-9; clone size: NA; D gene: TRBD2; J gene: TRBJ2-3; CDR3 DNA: TGTGCCAGCAGCTCTAGCGGGGGCCCGCAGGGGGATACGCAGTATTTT; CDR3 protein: CASSSSGGPQGDTQYF
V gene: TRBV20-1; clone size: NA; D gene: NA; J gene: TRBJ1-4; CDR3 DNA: TGCAGTGCTAGTAGAATCGGGAGGCCGTCGGATGAAAAACTGTTTTTT; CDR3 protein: CSASRIGRPSDEKLFF
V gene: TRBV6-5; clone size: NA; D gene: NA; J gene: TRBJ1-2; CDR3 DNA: TGTGCCAGTTCCTTTGGGGTGGGGAGCTACACCTTC; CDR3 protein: CASSFGVGSYTF
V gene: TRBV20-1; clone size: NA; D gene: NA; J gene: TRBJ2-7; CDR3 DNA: TGCAGTGCTAGTGACAGAGACGAGCAGTACTTC; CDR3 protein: CSASDRDEQYF
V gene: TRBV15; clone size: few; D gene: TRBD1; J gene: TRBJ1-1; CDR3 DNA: TGTGCCACCAGCGGTGACAGGGGGCCAGGGGGTGCTTTCTTT; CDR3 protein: CATSGDRGPGGAFF
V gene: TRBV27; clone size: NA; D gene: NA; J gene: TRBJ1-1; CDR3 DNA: TGTGCCAGCAGAAAAGGGTTGAACACTGAAGCTTTCTTT; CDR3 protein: CASRKGLNTEAFF
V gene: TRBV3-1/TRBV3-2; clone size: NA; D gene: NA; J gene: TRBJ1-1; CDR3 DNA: TGTGCCAGCAGTACTAGCGGCAGCCGGAGGACGAACACTGAAGCTTTCTTT; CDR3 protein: CASSTSGSRRTNTEAFF
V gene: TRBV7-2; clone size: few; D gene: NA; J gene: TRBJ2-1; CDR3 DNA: TGTGCCAGCAGCACGTTCTCCGGGGAGCAGTTCTTC; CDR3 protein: CASSTFSGEQFF
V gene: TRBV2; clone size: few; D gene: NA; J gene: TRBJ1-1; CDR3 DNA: TGTGCCAGCCGGGATTCAAACACTGAAGCTTTCTTT; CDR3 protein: CASRDSNTEAFF
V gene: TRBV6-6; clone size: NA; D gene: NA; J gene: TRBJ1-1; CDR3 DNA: TGTGCCAGCAGTTATCGGAGCCTGAACACTGAAGCTTTCTTT; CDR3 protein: CASSYRSLNTEAFF
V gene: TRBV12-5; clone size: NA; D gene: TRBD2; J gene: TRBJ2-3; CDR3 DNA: TGTGCTAGTGCTCCACCTGAGTCTAGCGGTCCCCGAGGAACGCAGTATTTT; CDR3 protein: CASAPPESSGPRGTQYF
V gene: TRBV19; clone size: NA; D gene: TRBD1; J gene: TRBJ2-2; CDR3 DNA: TGTGCCAGTAGTATACCCCTACAGGGGGGGGAGCTGTTTTTT; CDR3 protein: CASSIPLQGGELFF
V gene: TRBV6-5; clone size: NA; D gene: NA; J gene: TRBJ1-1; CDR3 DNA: TGTGCCAGCAGTTTCTACCGGGACCTAAGCCGCACTGAAGCTTTCTTT; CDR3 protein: CASSFYRDLSRTEAFF
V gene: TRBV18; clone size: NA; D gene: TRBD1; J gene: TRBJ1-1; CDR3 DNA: TGTGCCAGCTCACAAGGGGGCCCTGGGAACACTGAAGCTTTCTTT; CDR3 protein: CASSQGGPGNTEAFF
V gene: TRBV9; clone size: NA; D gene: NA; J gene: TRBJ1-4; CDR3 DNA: TGTGCCAGCAGCGCCCGATACCAGGGAACCTATACAACTAATGAAAAACTGTTTTTT; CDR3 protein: CASSARYQGTYTTNEKLFF